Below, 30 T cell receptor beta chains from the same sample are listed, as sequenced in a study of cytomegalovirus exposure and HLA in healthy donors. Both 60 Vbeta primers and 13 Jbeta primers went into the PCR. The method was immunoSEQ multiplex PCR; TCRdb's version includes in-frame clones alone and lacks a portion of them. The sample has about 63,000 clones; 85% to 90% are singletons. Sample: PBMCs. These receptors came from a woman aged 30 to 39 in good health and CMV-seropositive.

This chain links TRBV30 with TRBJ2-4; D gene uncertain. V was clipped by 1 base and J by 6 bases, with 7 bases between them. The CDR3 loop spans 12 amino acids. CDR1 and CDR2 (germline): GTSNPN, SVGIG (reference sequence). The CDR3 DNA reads TGTGCCTGGAGTGCTCTAGGAAACATTCAGTACTTC. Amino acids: CAWSALGNIQYF.

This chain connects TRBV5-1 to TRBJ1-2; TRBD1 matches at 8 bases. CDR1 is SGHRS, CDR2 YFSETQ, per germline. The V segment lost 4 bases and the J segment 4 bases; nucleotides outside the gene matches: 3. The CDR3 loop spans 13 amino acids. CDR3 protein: CASSVDRAYGYTF. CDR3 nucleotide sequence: TGCGCCAGCAGCGTGGACAGGGCCTATGGCTACACCTTC. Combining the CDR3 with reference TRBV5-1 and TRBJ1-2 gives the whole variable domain KAGVTQTPRYLIKTRGQQVTLSCSPISGHRSVSWYQQTPGQGLQFLFEYFSETQRNKGNFPGRFSGRQFSNSRSEMNVSTLELGDSALYLCASSVDRAYGYTFGSGTRLTVV.

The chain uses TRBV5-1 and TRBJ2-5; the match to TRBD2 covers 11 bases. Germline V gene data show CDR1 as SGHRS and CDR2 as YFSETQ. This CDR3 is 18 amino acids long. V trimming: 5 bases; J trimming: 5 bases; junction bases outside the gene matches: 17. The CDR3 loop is CASSRGGLAGSQGETQYF. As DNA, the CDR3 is TGCGCCAGCAGTCGGGGCGGACTAGCGGGTTCCCAAGGGGAGACCCAGTACTTC.

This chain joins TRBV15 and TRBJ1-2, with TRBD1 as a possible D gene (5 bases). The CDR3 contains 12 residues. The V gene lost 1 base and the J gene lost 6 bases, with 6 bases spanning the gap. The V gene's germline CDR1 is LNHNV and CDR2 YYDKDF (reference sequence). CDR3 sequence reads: CATSRVGDGYTF. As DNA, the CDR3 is TGTGCCACCAGCAGAGTAGGGGATGGCTACACCTTC.

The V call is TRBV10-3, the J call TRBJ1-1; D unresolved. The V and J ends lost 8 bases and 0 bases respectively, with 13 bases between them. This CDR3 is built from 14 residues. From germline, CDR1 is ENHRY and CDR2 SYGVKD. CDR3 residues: CAISGGGMNTEAFF. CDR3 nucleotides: TGTGCCATCTCAGGAGGTGGGATGAACACTGAAGCTTTCTTT.

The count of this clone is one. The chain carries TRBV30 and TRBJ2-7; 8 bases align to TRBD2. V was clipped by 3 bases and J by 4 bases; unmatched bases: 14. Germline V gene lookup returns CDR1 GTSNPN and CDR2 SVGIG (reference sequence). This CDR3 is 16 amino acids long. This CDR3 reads CAWSPLGAGDVYEQYF. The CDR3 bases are TGTGCCTGGAGCCCGCTAGGAGCGGGAGATGTATACGAGCAGTACTTC.

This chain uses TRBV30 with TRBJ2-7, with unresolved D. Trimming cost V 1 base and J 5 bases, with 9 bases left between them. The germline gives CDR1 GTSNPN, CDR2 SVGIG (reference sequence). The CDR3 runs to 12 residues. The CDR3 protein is CAWSAGTHEQYF. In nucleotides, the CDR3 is TGTGCCTGGAGTGCAGGTACCCACGAGCAGTACTTC.

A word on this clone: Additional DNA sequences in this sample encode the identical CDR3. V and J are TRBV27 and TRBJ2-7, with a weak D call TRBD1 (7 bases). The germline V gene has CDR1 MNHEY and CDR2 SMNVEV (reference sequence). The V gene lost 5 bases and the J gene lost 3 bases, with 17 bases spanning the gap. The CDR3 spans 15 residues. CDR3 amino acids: CASSTTGAGFYEQYF. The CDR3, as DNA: TGTGCCAGCAGTACTACAGGGGCGGGATTCTACGAGCAGTACTTC.

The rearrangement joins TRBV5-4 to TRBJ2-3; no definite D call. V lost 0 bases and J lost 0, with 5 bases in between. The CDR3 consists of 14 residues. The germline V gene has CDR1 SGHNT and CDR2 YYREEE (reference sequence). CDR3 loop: CASSLVVSTDTQYF. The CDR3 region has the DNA TGTGCCAGCAGCTTGGTAGTTAGCACAGATACGCAGTATTTT.

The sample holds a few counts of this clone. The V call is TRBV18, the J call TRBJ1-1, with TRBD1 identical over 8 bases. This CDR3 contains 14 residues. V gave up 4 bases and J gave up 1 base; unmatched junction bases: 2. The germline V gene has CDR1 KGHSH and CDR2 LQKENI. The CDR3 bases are TGTGCCAGCTCACAAGGGACAGGGAACACTGAAGCTTTCTTT. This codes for CASSQGTGNTEAFF. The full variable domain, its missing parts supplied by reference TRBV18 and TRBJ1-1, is NAGVMQNPRHLVRRRGQEARLRCSPMKGHSHVYWYRQLPEEGLKFMVYLQKENIIDESGMPKERFSAEFPKEGPSILRIQQVVRGDSAAYFCASSQGTGNTEAFFGQGTRLTVV.

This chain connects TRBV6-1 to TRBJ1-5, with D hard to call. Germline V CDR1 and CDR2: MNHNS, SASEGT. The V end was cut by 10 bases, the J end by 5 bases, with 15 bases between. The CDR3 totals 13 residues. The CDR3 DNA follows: TGTGCCACCAGAAGTTCTCAGGATCAGCCCCAGCATTTT. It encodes CATRSSQDQPQHF.

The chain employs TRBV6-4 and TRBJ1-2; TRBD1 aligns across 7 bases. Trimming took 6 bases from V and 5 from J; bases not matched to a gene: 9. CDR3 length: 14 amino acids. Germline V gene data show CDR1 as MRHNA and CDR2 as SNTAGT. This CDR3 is CASRGGQDRYGYTF. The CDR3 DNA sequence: TGTGCCAGCAGAGGCGGACAGGACAGATATGGCTACACCTTC.

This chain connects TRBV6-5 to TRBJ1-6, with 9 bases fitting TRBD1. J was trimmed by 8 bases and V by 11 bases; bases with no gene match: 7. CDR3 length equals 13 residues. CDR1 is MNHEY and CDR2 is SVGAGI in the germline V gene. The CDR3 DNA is TGTGCCTCCGGCCGGGACAGGGATTCACCCCTCCACTTT. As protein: CASGRDRDSPLHF.

The CDR3 coding sequence is TGTGCTAGTGGTTCCCTTGCCATAGCGGGAAGGTCCTACAATGAGCAGTTCTTC. Translation gives CASGSLAIAGRSYNEQFF. This sequence joins TRBV12-5 and TRBJ2-1; 8 nucleotides match TRBD2. Unmatched junction bases numbered 12, after V lost 4 bases and J lost 1 base. Looked up from germline, CDR1 is LGHNT and CDR2 is FRNRAP. The CDR3 sequence is 18 residues long.

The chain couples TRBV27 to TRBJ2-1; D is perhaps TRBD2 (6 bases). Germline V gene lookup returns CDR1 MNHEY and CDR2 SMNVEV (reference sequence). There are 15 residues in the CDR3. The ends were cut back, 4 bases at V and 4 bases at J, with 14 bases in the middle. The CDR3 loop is CASSWTGTFYNEQFF. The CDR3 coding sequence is TGTGCCAGCAGTTGGACCGGGACTTTTTACAATGAGCAGTTCTTC.

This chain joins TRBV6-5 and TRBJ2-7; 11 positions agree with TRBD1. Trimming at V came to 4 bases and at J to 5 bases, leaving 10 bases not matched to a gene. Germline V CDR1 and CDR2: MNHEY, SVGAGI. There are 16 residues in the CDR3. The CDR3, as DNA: TGTGCCAGCAGTTTACGGACAGGGGGCTGGCGGCACGAGCAGTACTTC. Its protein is CASSLRTGGWRHEQYF.

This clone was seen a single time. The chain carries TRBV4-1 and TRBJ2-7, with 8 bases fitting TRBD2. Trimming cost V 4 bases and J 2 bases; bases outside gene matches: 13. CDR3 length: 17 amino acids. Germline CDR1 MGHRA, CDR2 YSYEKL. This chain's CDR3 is CASSPSLPGGGPYEQYF. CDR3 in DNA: TGCGCCAGCAGCCCCTCGCTCCCGGGAGGGGGTCCCTACGAGCAGTACTTC.

CDR3 region: CASSLAGGLGQETQYF. For the CDR3, the DNA is TGCGCCAGCAGCTTGGCCGGGGGGCTCGGGCAAGAGACCCAGTACTTC. This chain joins TRBV5-1 and TRBJ2-5, with TRBD2 as a possible D gene (7 bases). CDR1 is SGHRS and CDR2 is YFSETQ in the germline V gene. V was pared by 0 bases and J by 2 bases, with 14 bases between. The CDR3 runs to 16 residues.

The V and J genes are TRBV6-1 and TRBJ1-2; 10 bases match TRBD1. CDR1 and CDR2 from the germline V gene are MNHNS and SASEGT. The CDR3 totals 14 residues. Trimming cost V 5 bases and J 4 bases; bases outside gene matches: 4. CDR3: CASSRQGASYGYTF. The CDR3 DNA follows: TGTGCCAGCAGTCGACAGGGGGCAAGCTATGGCTACACCTTC.

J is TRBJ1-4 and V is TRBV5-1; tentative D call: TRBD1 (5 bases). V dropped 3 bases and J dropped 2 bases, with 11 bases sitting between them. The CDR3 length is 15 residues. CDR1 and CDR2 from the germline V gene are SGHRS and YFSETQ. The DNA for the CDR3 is TGCGCCAGCAGCTCGGGGGGGGGTACTAATGAAAAACTGTTTTTT. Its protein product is CASSSGGGTNEKLFF.

The CDR3 loop reads CASSSTVSTDTQYF. The DNA of the CDR3 is TGTGCCAGCAGTTCGACAGTTAGCACAGATACGCAGTATTTT. The V gene is TRBV6-5, the J gene TRBJ2-3, with D perhaps TRBD1 (5 bases). Germline CDR1 is MNHEY and CDR2 is SVGAGI. V was shortened by 4 bases and J by 0 bases, with 8 bases between the two germline ends. There are 14 residues in the CDR3.

CDR3 nucleotide sequence: TGTGCCAGCAGCGCCGGGGATGAGCAGTTCTTC. It translates to CASSAGDEQFF. The chain employs TRBV9 and TRBJ2-1; tentative D call: TRBD2 (5 bases). This CDR3 spans 11 amino acids. Trimming took 3 bases from V and 8 from J, leaving 6 bases between them. Germline V lookup: CDR1 SGDLS, CDR2 YYNGEE.

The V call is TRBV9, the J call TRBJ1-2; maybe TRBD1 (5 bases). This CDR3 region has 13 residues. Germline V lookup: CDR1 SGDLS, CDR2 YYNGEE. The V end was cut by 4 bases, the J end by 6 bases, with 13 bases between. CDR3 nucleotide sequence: TGTGCCAGCAGCCCGAGGTTAGGGGATGGCTACACCTTC. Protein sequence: CASSPRLGDGYTF.

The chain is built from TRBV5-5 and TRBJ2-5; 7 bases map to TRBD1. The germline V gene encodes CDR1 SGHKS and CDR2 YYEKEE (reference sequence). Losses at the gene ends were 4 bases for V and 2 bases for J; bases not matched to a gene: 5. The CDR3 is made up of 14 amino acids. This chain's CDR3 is CASSEDRAQETQYF. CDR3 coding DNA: TGTGCCAGCAGCGAAGACAGGGCTCAAGAGACCCAGTACTTC.

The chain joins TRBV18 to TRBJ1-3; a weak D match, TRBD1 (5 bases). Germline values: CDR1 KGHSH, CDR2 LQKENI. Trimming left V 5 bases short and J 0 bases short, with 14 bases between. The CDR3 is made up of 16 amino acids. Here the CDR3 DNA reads TGTGCCAGCTCAGCGGACACGGCACACTCTGGAAACACCATATATTTT. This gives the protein CASSADTAHSGNTIYF.

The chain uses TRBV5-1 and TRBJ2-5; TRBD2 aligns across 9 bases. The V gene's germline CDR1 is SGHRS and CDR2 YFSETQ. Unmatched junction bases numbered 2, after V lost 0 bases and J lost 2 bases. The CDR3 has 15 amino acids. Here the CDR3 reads CASSLVSGRQETQYF. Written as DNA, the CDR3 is TGCGCCAGCAGCTTGGTCAGCGGGAGGCAAGAGACCCAGTACTTC.

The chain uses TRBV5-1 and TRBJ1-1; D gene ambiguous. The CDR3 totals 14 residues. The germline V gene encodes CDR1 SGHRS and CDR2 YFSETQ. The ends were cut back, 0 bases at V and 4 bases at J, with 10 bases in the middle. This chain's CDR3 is CASSLAFSGTEAFF. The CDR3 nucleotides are TGCGCCAGCAGCTTGGCCTTTAGTGGCACTGAAGCTTTCTTT.

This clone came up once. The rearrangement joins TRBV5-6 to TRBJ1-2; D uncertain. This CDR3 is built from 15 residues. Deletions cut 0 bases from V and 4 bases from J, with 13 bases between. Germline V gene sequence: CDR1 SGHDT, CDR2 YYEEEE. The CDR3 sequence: CASSLAGTAAYGYTF. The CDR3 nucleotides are TGTGCCAGCAGCTTGGCCGGAACAGCAGCCTATGGCTACACCTTC.

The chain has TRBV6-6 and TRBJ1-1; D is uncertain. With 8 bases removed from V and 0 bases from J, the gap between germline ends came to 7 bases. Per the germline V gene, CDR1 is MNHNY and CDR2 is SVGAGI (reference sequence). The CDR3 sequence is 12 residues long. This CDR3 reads CASGPLNTEAFF. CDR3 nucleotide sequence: TGTGCCAGCGGCCCTCTGAACACTGAAGCTTTCTTT.

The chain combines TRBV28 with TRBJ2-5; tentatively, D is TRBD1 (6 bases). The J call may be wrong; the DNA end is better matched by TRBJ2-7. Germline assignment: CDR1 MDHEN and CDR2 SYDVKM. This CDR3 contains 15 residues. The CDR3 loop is CASSSSSGHYYEQYF. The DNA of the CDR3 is TGTGCCAGCAGTTCCTCCTCGGGACACTACTACGAGCAGTACTTC.